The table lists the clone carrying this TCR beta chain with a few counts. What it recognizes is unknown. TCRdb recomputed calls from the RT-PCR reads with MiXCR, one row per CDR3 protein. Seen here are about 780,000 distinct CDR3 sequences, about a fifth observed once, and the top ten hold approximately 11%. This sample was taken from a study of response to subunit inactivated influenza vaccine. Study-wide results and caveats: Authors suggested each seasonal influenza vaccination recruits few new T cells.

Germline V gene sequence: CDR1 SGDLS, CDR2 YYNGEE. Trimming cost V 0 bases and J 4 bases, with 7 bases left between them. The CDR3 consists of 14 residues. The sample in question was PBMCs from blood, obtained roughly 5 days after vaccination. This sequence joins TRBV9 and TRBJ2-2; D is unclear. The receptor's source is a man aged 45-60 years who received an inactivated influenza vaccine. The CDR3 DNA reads TGTGCCAGCAGCGTAGGGGTTGGCACCGGGGAGCTGTTTTTT. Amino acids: CASSVGVGTGELFF.